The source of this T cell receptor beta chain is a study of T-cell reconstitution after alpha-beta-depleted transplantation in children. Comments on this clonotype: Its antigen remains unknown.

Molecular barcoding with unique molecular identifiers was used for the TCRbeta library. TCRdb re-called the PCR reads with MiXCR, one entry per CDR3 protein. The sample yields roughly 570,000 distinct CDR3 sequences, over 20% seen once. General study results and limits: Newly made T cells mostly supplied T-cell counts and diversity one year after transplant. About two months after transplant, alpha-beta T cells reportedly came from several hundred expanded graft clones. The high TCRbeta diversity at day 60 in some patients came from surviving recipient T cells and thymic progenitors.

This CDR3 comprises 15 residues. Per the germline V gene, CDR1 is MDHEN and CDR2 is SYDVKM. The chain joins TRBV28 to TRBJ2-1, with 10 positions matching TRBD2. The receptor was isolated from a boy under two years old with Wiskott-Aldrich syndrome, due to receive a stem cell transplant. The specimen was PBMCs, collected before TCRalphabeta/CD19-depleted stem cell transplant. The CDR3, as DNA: TGTGGAACCCAGGGACTAGCGAGAAACTACAATGAGCAGTTCTTC. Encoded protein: CGTQGLARNYNEQFF. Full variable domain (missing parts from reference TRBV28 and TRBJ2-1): DVKVTQSSRYLVKRTGEKVFLECVQDMDHENMFWYRQDPGLGLRLIYFSYDVKMKEKGDIPEGYSVSREKKERFSLILESASTNQTSMYLCGTQGLARNYNEQFFGPGTRLTVL.